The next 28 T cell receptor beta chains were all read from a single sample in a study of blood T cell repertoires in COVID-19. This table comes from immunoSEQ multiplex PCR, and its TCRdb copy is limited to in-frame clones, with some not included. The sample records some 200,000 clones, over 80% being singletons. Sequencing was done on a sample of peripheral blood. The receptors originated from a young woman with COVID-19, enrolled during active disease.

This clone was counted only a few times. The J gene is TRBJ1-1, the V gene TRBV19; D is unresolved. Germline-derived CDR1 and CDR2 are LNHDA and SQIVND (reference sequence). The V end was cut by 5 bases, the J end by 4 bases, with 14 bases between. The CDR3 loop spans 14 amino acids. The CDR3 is CASSPLEVATEAFF. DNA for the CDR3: TGTGCCAGTAGTCCGCTGGAAGTAGCCACTGAAGCTTTCTTT.

CDR3 residues: CASSPGTSGSREQFF. DNA for the CDR3: TGTGCCAGCAGTCCAGGGACTAGCGGGAGCCGTGAGCAGTTCTTC. This rearrangement joins TRBV27 to TRBJ2-1; TRBD2 matches at 14 bases. This CDR3 has 15 residues. Germline values: CDR1 MNHEY, CDR2 SMNVEV (reference sequence). V shed 5 bases, J shed 9 bases, and the junction held 6 bases outside the gene matches.

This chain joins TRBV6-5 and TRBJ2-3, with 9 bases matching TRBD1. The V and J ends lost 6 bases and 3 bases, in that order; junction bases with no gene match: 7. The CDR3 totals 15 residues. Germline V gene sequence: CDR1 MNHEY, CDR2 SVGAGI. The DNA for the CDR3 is TGTGCCAGCAGGGCGGACAGGGGAAGTACAGATACGCAGTATTTT. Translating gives CASRADRGSTDTQYF.

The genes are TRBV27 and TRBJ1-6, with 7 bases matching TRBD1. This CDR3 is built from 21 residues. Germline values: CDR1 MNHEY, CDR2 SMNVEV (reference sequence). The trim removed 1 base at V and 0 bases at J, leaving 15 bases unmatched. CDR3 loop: CASSLWAPNRGPSSYNSPLHF. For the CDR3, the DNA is TGTGCCAGCAGTTTATGGGCGCCTAACAGGGGTCCGAGCTCCTATAATTCACCCCTCCACTTT.

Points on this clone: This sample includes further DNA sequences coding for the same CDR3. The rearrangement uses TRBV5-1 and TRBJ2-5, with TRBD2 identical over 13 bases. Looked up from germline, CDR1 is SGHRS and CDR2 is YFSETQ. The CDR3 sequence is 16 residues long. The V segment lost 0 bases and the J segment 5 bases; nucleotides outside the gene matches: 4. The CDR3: CASSLGTSGGDETQYF. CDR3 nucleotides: TGCGCCAGCAGCTTGGGGACTAGCGGGGGTGACGAGACCCAGTACTTC.

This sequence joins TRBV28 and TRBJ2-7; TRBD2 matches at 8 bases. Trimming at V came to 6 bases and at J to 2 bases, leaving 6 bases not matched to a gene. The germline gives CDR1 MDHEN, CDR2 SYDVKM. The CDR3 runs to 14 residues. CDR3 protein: CASSLTSAPYEQYF. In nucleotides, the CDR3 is TGTGCCAGCAGCTTGACTAGCGCCCCCTACGAGCAGTACTTC.

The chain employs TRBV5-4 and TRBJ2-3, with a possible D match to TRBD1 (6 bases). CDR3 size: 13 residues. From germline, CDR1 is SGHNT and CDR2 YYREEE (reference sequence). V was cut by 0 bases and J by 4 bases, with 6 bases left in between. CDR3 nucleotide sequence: TGTGCCAGCAGCTTGGGGGGGCCAGATACGCAGTATTTT. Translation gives CASSLGGPDTQYF.

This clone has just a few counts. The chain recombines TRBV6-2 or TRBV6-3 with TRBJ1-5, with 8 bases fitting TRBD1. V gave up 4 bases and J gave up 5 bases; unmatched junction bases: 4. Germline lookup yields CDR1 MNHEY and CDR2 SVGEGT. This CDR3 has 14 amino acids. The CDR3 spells CASSSAGGHQPQHF. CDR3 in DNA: TGTGCCAGCAGTTCCGCAGGGGGCCATCAGCCCCAGCATTTT.

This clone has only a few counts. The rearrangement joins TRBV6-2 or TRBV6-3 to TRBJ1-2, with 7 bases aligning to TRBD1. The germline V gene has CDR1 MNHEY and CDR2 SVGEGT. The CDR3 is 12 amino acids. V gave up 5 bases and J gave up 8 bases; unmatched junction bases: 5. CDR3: CASSTTGKGYTF. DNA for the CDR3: TGTGCCAGCAGTACGACAGGGAAGGGCTACACCTTC.

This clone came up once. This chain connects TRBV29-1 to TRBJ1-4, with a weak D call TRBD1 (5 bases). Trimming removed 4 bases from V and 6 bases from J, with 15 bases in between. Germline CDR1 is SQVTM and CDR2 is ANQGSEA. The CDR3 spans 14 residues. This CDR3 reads CSVGRQQGDEKLFF. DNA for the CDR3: TGCAGCGTTGGGAGACAGCAGGGCGATGAAAAACTGTTTTTT.

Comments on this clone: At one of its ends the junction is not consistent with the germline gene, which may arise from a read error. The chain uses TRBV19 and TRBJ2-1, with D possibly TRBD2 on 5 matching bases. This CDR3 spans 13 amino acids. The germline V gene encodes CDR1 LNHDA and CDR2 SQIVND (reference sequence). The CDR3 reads CVSSRDYYNEQFF. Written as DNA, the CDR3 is TGTGTCAGTAGTAGAGACTACTACAATGAGCAGTTCTTC.

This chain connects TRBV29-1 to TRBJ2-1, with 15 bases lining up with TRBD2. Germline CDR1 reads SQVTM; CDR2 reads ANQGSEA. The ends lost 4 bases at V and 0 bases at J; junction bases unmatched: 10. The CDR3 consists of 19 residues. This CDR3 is CSVGSGGLAGGSSYNEQFF. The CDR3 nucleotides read TGCAGCGTTGGCTCGGGGGGACTAGCGGGAGGTAGCTCCTACAATGAGCAGTTCTTC.

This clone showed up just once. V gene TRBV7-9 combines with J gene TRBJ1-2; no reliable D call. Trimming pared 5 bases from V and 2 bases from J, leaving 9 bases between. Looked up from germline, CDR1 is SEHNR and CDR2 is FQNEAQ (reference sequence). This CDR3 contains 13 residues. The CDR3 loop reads CASSPETNYGYTF. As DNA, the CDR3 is TGTGCCAGCAGCCCGGAGACGAACTATGGCTACACCTTC.

The CDR3 coding sequence is TGTGCCAGCAGCCTCCCTAATGGGGGCAAGACACCCCTCCACTTT. Residues: CASSLPNGGKTPLHF. The chain has TRBV3-1 (or the pseudogene TRBV3-2) and TRBJ1-6, with D tentatively TRBD1 (6 bases). Germline CDR1 and CDR2: LGHDT and YNNKEL (reference sequence). Trimming took 4 bases from V and 11 from J, leaving 18 bases between them. The CDR3 has 15 residues.

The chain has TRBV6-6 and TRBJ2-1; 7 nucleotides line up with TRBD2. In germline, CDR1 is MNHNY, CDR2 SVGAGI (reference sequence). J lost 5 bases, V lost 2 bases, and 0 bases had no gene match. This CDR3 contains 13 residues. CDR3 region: CASSYGTNNEQFF. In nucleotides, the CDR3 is TGTGCCAGCAGTTACGGGACTAACAATGAGCAGTTCTTC.

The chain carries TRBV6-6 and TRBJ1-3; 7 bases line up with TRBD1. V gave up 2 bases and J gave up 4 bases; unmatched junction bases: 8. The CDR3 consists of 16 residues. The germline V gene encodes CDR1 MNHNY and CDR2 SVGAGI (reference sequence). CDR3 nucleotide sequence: TGTGCCAGCAGTTACCCCCCCAGGGGGGAGGGAAACACCATATATTTT. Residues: CASSYPPRGEGNTIYF.

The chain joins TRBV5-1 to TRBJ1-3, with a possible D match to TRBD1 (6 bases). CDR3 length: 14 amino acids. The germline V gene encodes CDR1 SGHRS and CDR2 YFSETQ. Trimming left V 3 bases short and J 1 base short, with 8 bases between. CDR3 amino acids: CASSSQGSGNTIYF. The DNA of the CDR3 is TGCGCCAGCAGCTCGCAGGGGTCTGGAAACACCATATATTTT.

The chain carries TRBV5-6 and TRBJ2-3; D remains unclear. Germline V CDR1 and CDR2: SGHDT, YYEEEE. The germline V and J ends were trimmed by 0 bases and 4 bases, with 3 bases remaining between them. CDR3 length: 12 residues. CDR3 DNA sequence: TGTGCCAGCAGCTTGGTCGCAGATACGCAGTATTTT. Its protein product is CASSLVADTQYF. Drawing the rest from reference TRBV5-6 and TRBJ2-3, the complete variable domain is DAGVTQSPTHLIKTRGQQVTLRCSPKSGHDTVSWYQQALGQGPQFIFQYYEEEERQRGNFPDRFSGHQFPNYSSELNVNALLLGDSALYLCASSLVADTQYFGPGTRLTVL.

The CDR3 region is CASSTLRGKPYEQYF. In nucleotides, the CDR3 is TGCGCCAGCAGCACATTACGGGGGAAGCCCTACGAGCAGTACTTC. The chain uses TRBV5-1 and TRBJ2-7; possible D gene TRBD2, 6 bases. V was cut by 4 bases and J by 2 bases, with 16 bases left in between. In germline, CDR1 is SGHRS, CDR2 YFSETQ. This CDR3 spans 15 amino acids.

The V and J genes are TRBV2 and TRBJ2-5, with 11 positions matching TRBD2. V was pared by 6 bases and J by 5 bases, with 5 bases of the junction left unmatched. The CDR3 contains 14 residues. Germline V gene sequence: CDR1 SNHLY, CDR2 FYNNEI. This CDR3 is CASRGLAGGETQYF. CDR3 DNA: TGTGCCAGCAGGGGCTTAGCGGGAGGGGAGACCCAGTACTTC.

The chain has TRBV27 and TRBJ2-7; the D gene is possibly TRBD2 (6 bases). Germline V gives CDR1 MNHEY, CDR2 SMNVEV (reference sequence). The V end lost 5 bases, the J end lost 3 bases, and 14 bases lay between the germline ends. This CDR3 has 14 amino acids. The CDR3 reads CASSRGGAHYEQYF. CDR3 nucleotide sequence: TGTGCCAGCAGTAGGGGCGGGGCTCACTACGAGCAGTACTTC.

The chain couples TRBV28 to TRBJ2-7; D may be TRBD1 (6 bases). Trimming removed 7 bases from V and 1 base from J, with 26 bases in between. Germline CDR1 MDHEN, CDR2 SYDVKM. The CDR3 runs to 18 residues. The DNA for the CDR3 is TGTGCCAGCACCCCACCCGTCCGAGGCAGGGGTTTATCCTACGAGCAGTACTTC. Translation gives CASTPPVRGRGLSYEQYF.

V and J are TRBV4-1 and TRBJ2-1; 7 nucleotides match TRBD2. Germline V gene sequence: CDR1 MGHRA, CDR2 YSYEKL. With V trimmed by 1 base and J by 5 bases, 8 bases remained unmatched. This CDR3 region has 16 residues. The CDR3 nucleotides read TGCGCCAGCAGCCAAGCGCGGGGGAGAGGCCACAATGAGCAGTTCTTC. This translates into CASSQARGRGHNEQFF.

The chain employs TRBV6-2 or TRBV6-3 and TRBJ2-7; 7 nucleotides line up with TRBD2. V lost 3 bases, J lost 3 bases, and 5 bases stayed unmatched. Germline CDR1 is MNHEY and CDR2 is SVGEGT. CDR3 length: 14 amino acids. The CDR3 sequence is CASSYTASGYEQYF. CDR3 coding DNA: TGTGCCAGCAGTTATACGGCTAGCGGCTACGAGCAGTACTTC.

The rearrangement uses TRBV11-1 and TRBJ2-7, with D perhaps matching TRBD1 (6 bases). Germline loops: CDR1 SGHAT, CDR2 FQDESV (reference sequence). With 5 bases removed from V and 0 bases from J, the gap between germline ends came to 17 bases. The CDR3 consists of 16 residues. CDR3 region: CASSTHREGSSYEQYF. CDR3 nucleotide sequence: TGTGCCAGCAGCACACACAGGGAAGGGAGCTCCTACGAGCAGTACTTC.

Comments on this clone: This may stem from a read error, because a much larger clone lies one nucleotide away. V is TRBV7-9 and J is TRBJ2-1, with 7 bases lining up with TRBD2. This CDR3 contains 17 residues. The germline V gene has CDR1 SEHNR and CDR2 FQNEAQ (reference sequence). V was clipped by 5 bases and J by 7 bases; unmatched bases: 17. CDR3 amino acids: CASSPTTSERSRNEQFF. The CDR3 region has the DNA TGTGCCAGCAGCCCTACAACTAGCGAGAGGTCGAGGAATGAGCAGTTCTTC.

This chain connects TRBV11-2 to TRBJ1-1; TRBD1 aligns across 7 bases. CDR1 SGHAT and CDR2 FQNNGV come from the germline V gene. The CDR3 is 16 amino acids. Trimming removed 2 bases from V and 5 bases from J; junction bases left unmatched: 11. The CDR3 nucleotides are TGTGCCAGCAGCTTAAAGGGCCCAGGGGGTTTGACTGAAGCTTTCTTT. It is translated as CASSLKGPGGLTEAFF.

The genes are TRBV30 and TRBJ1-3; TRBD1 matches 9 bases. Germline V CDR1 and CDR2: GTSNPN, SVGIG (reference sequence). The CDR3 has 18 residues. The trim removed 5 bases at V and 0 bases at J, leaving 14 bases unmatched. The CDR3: CAWAATRGQGNSGNTIYF. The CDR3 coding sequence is TGTGCCTGGGCAGCTACCAGGGGACAGGGAAACTCTGGAAACACCATATATTTT.